The rows below give T cell receptor beta chains drawn from one sample of a study of blood T cell repertoires in COVID-19. Here immunoSEQ multiplex PCR was the method, and the copy in TCRdb shows in-frame clones only, minus some. The table has 250,000 to 300,000 clones, 75% to 90% seen once. The sequenced sample was peripheral blood. Receptor source: a man aged 25 to 40 with active or convalescent COVID-19. Each CDR3 is given with its conserved first and last residue.

V gene	J gene	CDR3 protein
TRBV5-1	TRBJ2-1	CASSSVAADYNEQFF
TRBV11-2	TRBJ1-2	CASSSKTKNYGYTF
TRBV29-1	TRBJ1-2	CSVEDPGGYGYTF
TRBV7-2	TRBJ1-5	CASSLAPGTVSNQPQHF
TRBV4-3	TRBJ2-3	CASSQTASTDTQYF
TRBV5-1	TRBJ2-7	CASHQGYLSYEQYF
TRBV15	TRBJ1-4	CATSTTGTGEFLANEKLFF
TRBV27	TRBJ2-3	CASSLDTTSTDTQYF
TRBV11-2	TRBJ2-2	CASSPTRGGGSGAGELFF
TRBV3-1/TRBV3-2	TRBJ1-1	CASSLASATEAFF
TRBV4-3	TRBJ2-1	CASSPSSGGDEQFF
TRBV7-9	TRBJ2-1	CASSLAGTSNEQFF
TRBV9	TRBJ1-3	CASSDPSGNTIYF